The rows below give T cell receptor beta chains drawn from one sample of a study of Graves' ophthalmopathy and Graves' hyperthyroidism. TCRdb ran MiXCR on the multiplex PCR reads and lists one entry per CDR3 protein. Of 350,000 to 400,000 distinct CDR3 sequences in the sample, 15% were seen once. Sequencing used peripheral blood. The receptors here all came from a young woman with stable Graves' hyperthyroidism. CDR3s include the opening cysteine and the closing phenylalanine or tryptophan. Fields, in order: J gene, clone size, D gene, V gene, CDR3 protein, CDR3 DNA. The D gene is left open where the match is weak. Clone size is not always given. Where it is, it says once, few, many or a class for expanded clones.

J: TRBJ1-3
size: many
D: NA
V: TRBV6-5
CDR3: CASSYTRAGNTIYF
DNA: TGTGCCAGCAGTTACACTCGAGCTGGAAACACCATATATTTT

J: TRBJ1-5
size: many
D: NA
V: TRBV6-1
CDR3: CASGETGTQNQPQHF
DNA: TGTGCCAGCGGGGAAACCGGGACACAGAATCAGCCCCAGCATTTT

J: TRBJ2-2
size: many
D: TRBD2
V: TRBV11-3
CDR3: CASKLAGNTGELFF
DNA: TGTGCCAGCAAACTAGCGGGGAACACCGGGGAGCTGTTTTTT

J: TRBJ1-1
size: many
D: NA
V: TRBV6-5
CDR3: CASSIRTDLPTEAFF
DNA: TGTGCCAGCAGTATACGGACAGACCTTCCCACTGAAGCTTTCTTT

J: TRBJ1-5
size: many
D: NA
V: TRBV12-3/TRBV12-4
CDR3: CASSPHPSNQPQHF
DNA: TGTGCCAGCAGTCCCCATCCAAGCAATCAGCCCCAGCATTTT

J: TRBJ2-7
size: many
D: NA
V: TRBV15
CDR3: CATSREGGGGHSYEQYF
DNA: TGTGCCACCAGCAGAGAAGGAGGCGGGGGCCACTCCTACGAGCAGTACTTC

J: TRBJ2-7
size: NA
D: NA
V: TRBV6-2/TRBV6-3
CDR3: CASRMERLTYEQYF
DNA: TGTGCCAGCCGTATGGAAAGGCTAACCTACGAGCAGTACTTC

J: TRBJ1-2
size: many
D: NA
V: TRBV2
CDR3: CASRGGQGDHGYTF
DNA: TGTGCCAGCAGAGGGGGGCAGGGCGACCATGGCTACACCTTC

J: TRBJ1-6
size: many
D: NA
V: TRBV10-3
CDR3: CAIRTTEYNSPLHF
DNA: TGTGCCATCAGGACGACCGAATATAATTCACCCCTCCACTTT

J: TRBJ1-3
size: many
D: NA
V: TRBV19
CDR3: CASSTGVGNTIYF
DNA: TGTGCCAGTAGTACAGGGGTAGGAAACACCATATATTTT

J: TRBJ1-2
size: many
D: NA
V: TRBV18
CDR3: CASSPVAVITGNGYTF
DNA: TGTGCCAGCTCACCCGTGGCTGTTATAACAGGCAACGGCTACACCTTC

J: TRBJ1-5
size: once
D: NA
V: TRBV5-1
CDR3: CASSLGQADQPQHF
DNA: TGCGCCAGCAGCTTGGGACAGGCGGATCAGCCCCAGCATTTT

J: TRBJ2-7
size: many
D: NA
V: TRBV11-2
CDR3: CASSKPLFYEQYF
DNA: TGTGCCAGCAGCAAGCCACTATTCTACGAGCAGTACTTC

J: TRBJ1-6
size: many
D: NA
V: TRBV12-3/TRBV12-4
CDR3: CASSLAGMNSPLHF
DNA: TGTGCCAGCAGTTTGGCGGGAATGAATTCACCCCTCCACTTT

J: TRBJ2-7
size: NA
D: NA
V: TRBV7-2
CDR3: CASRRTEQYEQYF
DNA: TGTGCCAGCAGGCGGACAGAACAGTACGAGCAGTACTTC

J: TRBJ1-2
size: many
D: NA
V: TRBV7-9
CDR3: CASSGSPEGYGYTF
DNA: TGTGCCAGCAGCGGCAGCCCGGAGGGCTATGGCTACACCTTC